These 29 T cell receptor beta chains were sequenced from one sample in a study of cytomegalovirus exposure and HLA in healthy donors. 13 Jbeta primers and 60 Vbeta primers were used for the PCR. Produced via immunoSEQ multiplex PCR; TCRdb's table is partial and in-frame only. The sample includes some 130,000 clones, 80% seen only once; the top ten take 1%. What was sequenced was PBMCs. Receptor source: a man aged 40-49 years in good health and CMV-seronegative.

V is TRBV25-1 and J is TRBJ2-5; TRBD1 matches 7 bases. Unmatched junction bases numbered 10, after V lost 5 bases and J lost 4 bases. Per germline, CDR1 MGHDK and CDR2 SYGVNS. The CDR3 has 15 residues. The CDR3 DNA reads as TGTGCCAGCAGTAGGTCGACAGGGTCGAGAGAGACCCAGTACTTC. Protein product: CASSRSTGSRETQYF. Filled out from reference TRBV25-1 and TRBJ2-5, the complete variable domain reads EADIYQTPRYLVIGTGKKITLECSQTMGHDKMYWYQQDPGMELHLIHYSYGVNSTEKGDLSSESTVSRIRTEHFPLTLESARPSHTSQYLCASSRSTGSRETQYFGPGTRLLVL.

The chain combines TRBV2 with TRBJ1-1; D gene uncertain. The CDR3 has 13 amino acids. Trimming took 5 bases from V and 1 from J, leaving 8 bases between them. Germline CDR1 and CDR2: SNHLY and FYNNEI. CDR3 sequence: CASSSGENTEAFF. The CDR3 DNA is TGTGCCAGCAGTTCCGGGGAGAACACTGAAGCTTTCTTT.

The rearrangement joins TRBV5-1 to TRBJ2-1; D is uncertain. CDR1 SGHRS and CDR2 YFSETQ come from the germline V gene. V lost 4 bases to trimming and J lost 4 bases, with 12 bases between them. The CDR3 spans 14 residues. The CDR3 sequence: CASSPLPEYNEQFF. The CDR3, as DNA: TGCGCCAGCAGCCCCCTGCCGGAGTACAATGAGCAGTTCTTC. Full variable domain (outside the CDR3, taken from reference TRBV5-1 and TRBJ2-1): KAGVTQTPRYLIKTRGQQVTLSCSPISGHRSVSWYQQTPGQGLQFLFEYFSETQRNKGNFPGRFSGRQFSNSRSEMNVSTLELGDSALYLCASSPLPEYNEQFFGPGTRLTVL.

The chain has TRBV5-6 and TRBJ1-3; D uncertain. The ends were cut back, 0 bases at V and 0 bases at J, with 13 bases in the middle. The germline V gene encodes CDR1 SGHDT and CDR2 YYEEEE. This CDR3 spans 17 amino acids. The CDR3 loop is CASSLAAGVDSGNTIYF. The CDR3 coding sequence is TGTGCCAGCAGCTTGGCCGCGGGCGTAGACTCTGGAAACACCATATATTTT.

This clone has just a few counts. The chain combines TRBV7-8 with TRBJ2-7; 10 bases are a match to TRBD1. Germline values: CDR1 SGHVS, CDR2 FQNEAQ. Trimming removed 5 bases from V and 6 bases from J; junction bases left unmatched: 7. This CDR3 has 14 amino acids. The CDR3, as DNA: TGTGCCAGCAGCGTTCCCGGGACAGGGGTCGAGCAGTACTTC. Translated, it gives CASSVPGTGVEQYF.

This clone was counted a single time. CDR3 loop: CASSPRPAGRGAGELFF. CDR3 bases: TGTGCCAGCAGCCCGCGGCCGGCAGGGAGGGGGGCCGGGGAGCTGTTTTTT. The rearrangement links TRBV13 to TRBJ2-2; D may be TRBD2 (7 bases). V was shortened by 5 bases and J by 6 bases, with 22 bases between the two germline ends. CDR3 length: 17 amino acids. From germline, CDR1 is PRHDT and CDR2 FYEKMQ (reference sequence).

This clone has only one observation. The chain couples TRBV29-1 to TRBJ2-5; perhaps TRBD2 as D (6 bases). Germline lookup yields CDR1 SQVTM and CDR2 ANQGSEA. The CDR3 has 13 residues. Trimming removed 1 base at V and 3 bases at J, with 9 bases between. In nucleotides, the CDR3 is TGCAGCGTTGAAGGGTCGGGAGAAGAGACCCAGTACTTC. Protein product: CSVEGSGEETQYF. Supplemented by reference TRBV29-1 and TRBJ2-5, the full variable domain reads SAVISQKPSRDICQRGTSLTIQCQVDSQVTMMFWYRQQPGQSLTLIATANQGSEATYESGFVIDKFPISRPNLTFSTLTVSNMSPEDSSIYLCSVEGSGEETQYFGPGTRLLVL.

As DNA, the CDR3 is TGCGCCAGCAGCTTGAGAGTGGGGGAGGCCTTAAATGAGCAGTTCTTC. Encoded protein: CASSLRVGEALNEQFF. The chain uses TRBV5-1 and TRBJ2-1; possible D gene TRBD2, 6 bases. The CDR3 has 16 amino acids. CDR1 is SGHRS, CDR2 YFSETQ, per germline. Trimming shortened V by 1 base and J by 7 bases, and 18 bases separated the two germline ends.

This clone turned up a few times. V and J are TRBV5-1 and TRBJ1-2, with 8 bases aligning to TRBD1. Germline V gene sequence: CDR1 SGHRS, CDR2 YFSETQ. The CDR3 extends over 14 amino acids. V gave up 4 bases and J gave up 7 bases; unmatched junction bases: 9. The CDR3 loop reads CASSQPTGDPGYTF. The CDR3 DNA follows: TGCGCCAGCAGCCAACCGACAGGGGACCCTGGCTACACCTTC. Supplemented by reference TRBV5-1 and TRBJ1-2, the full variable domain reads KAGVTQTPRYLIKTRGQQVTLSCSPISGHRSVSWYQQTPGQGLQFLFEYFSETQRNKGNFPGRFSGRQFSNSRSEMNVSTLELGDSALYLCASSQPTGDPGYTFGSGTRLTVV.

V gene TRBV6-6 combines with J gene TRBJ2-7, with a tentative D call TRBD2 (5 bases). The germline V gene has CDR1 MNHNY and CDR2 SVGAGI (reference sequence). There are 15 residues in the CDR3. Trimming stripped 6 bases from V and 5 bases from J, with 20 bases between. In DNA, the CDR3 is TGTGCCAGCAGCCTTACCAGGACTTCGGTAAACGAGCAGTACTTC. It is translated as CASSLTRTSVNEQYF.

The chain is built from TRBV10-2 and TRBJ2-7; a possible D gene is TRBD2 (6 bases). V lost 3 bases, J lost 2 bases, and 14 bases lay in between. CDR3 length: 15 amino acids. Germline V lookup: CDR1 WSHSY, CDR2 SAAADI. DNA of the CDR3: TGCGCCAGCAGTGATTCGGGCGGGACTGCCTACGAGCAGTACTTC. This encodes CASSDSGGTAYEQYF.

The CDR3 nucleotides are TGTGCCAGCAGTGAGGGCAGGGAGGGAGAAGCGGGAGGGCCCGTC. Encoded protein: CASSEGREGEAGGPV. J is TRBJ2-7 and V is TRBV2; 10 bases agree with TRBD2. This CDR3 contains 15 residues. The germline V gene encodes CDR1 SNHLY and CDR2 FYNNEI.

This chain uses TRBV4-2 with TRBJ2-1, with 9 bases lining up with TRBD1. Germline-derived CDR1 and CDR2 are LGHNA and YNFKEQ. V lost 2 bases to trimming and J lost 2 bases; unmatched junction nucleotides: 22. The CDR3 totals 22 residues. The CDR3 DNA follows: TGTGCCAGCAGCCAAAGGACAGGGGACAAAACAAAGGCCCCAACACCCTACAATGAGCAGTTCTTC. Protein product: CASSQRTGDKTKAPTPYNEQFF.

The CDR3 nucleotides read TGTGCCAGCAGAGACAGGGTTACGAGCGAGCAGTACTTC. It specifies CASRDRVTSEQYF. The rearrangement joins TRBV2 to TRBJ2-7; 7 bases are a match to TRBD1. The V gene's germline CDR1 is SNHLY and CDR2 FYNNEI. The CDR3 totals 13 residues. The ends lost 6 bases at V and 6 bases at J; junction bases unmatched: 8.

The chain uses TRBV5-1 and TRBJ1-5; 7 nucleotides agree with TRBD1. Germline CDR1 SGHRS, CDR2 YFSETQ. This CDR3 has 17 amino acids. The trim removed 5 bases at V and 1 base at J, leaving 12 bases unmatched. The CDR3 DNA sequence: TGCGCCAGCAGACCCCGACAGGGCAGCGAAAGCAATCAGCCCCAGCATTTT. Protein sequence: CASRPRQGSESNQPQHF.

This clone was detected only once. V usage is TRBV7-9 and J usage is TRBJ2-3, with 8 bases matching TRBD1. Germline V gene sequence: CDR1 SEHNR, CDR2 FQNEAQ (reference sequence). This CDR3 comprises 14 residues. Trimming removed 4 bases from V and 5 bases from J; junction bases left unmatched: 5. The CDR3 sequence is CASSYGQGGDTQYF. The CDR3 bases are TGTGCCAGCAGCTACGGACAGGGCGGAGATACGCAGTATTTT.

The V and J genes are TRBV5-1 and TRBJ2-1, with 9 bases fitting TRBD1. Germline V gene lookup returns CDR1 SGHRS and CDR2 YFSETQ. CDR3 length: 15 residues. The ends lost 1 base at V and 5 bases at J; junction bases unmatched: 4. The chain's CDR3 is CASSLTWTGDNEQFF. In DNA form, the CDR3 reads TGCGCCAGCAGCTTGACATGGACAGGGGACAATGAGCAGTTCTTC.

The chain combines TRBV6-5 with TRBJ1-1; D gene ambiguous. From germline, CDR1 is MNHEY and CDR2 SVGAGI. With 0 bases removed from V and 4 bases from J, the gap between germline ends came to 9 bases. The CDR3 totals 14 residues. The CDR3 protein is CASSYSRSGTEAFF. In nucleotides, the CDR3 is TGTGCCAGCAGTTACTCGAGGTCGGGCACTGAAGCTTTCTTT.

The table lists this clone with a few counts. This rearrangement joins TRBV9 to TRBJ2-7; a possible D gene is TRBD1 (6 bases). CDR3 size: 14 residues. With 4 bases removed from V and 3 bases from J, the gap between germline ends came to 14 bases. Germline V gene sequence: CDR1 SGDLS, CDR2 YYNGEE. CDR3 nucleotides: TGTGCCAGCAGCATATCAGGGGATTACTACGAGCAGTACTTC. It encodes CASSISGDYYEQYF. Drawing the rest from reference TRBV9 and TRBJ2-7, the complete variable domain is DSGVTQTPKHLITATGQRVTLRCSPRSGDLSVYWYQQSLDQGLQFLIQYYNGEERAKGNILERFSAQQFPDLHSELNLSSLELGDSALYFCASSISGDYYEQYFGPGTRLTVT.

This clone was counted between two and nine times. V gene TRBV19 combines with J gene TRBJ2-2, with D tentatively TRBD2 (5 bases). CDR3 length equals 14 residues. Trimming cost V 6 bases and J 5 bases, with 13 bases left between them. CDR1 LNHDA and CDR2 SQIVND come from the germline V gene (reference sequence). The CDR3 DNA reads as TGTGCCAGTAGCGAGATTCCGGGGACCGGGGAGCTGTTTTTT. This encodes CASSEIPGTGELFF. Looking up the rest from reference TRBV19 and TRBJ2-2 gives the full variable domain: DGGITQSPKYLFRKEGQNVTLSCEQNLNHDAMYWYRQDPGQGLRLIYYSQIVNDFQKGDIAEGYSVSREKKESFPLTVTSAQKNPTAFYLCASSEIPGTGELFFGEGSRLTVL.

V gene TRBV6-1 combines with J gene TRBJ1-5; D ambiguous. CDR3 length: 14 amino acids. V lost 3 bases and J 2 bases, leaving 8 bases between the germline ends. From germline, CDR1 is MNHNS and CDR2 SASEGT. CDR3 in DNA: TGTGCCAGCAGTGAGGTGTCAGGCAATCAGCCCCAGCATTTT. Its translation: CASSEVSGNQPQHF.

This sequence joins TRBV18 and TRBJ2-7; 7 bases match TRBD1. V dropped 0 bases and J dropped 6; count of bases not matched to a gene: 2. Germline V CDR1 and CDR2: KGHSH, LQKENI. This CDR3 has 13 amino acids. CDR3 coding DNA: TGTGCCAGCTCACCACCCGGGACAGCCGAGCAGTACTTC. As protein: CASSPPGTAEQYF.

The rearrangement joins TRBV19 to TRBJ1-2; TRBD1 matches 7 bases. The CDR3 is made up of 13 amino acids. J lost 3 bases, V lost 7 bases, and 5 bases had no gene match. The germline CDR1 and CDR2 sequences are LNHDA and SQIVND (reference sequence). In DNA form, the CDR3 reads TGTGCCAGTACCCCAGGGACAGACTATGGCTACACCTTC. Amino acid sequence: CASTPGTDYGYTF.

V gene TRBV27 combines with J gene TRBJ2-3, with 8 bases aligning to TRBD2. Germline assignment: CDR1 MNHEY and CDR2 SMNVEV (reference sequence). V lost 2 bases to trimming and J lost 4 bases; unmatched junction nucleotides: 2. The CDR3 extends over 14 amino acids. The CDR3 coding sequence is TGTGCCAGCAGTTTAAGCGGGAGCGCAGATACGCAGTATTTT. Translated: CASSLSGSADTQYF.

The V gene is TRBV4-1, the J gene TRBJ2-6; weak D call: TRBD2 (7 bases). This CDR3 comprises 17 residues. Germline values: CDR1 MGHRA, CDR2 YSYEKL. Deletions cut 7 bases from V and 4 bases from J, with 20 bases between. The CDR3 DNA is TGCGCCAGCAATCGGGGGGCAGGTGGTTCGGGGGCCAACGTCCTGACTTTC. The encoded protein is CASNRGAGGSGANVLTF.

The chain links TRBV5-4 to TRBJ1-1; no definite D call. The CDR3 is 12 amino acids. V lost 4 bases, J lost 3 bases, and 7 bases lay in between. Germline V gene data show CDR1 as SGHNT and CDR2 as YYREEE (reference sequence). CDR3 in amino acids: CASSPRDTEAFF. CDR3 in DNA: TGTGCCAGCAGCCCACGGGACACTGAAGCTTTCTTT.

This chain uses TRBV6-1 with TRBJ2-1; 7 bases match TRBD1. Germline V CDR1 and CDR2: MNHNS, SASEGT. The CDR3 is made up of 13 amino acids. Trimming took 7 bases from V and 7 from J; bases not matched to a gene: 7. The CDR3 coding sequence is TGTGCCAGCAAAGGGGGCCCGGATAATGAGCAGTTCTTC. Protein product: CASKGGPDNEQFF.

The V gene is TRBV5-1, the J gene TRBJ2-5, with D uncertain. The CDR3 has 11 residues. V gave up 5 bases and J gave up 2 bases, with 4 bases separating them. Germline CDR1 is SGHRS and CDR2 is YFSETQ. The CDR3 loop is CASSTQETQYF. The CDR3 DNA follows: TGCGCCAGCAGTACTCAAGAGACCCAGTACTTC. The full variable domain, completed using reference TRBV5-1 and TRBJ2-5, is KAGVTQTPRYLIKTRGQQVTLSCSPISGHRSVSWYQQTPGQGLQFLFEYFSETQRNKGNFPGRFSGRQFSNSRSEMNVSTLELGDSALYLCASSTQETQYFGPGTRLLVL.

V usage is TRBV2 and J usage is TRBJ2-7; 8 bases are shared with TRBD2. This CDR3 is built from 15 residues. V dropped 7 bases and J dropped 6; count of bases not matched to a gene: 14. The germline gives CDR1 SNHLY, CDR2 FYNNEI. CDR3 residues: CASTGLSGRIGEQYF. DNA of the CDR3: TGTGCCAGCACGGGCCTGAGCGGGAGAATCGGCGAGCAGTACTTC.